The following is a T cell receptor (beta chain) sequence with its context. The antigen is undetermined. A second about 7 to 12 cycle PCR used barcoded and J-beta primers. Each of the cDNA molecules was tagged by a template-switch adaptor with 12 random nucleotides. In TCRdb, the 5' RACE reads were re-called with MiXCR into one record per CDR3 protein. Found here are some 290,000 distinct CDR3 sequences, roughly 27% of them singletons; the top ten hold 25% to 30%. The data are from a study of blood T cells in healthy people across ages. Looking at the study overall: Per two T cells, template switching captured roughly one barcoded beta molecule.

Study-wide results and limits: Age advanced and TCR beta diversity per million T cells fell, roughly linearly. The long-lived group displayed more naive CD4+ cells, plus higher diversity, than the aged donors did.

CDR1 is SGHTA, CDR2 FQGNSA, per germline. With 3 bases clipped from V and 0 bases from J, the junction kept 11 bases outside the gene matches. The CDR3 sequence is 19 residues long. The receptor was isolated from a woman in her 70s in good health. Sequenced input: blood. This chain connects TRBV7-2 to TRBJ2-4, with 10 bases that match TRBD2. CDR3 sequence: CASSFGVAGGLEAKNIQYF. The CDR3 region has the DNA TGTGCCAGCAGCTTTGGTGTAGCGGGGGGATTAGAAGCCAAAAACATTCAGTACTTC.